This TCR beta chain was retrieved from a study of blood T cell repertoires in COVID-19. Across the whole study: The United States, Italy and Spain supplied acute and convalescent COVID-19 samples.

The V and J ends lost 1 base and 0 bases, in that order; junction bases with no gene match: 7. Germline V gene sequence: CDR1 SEHNR, CDR2 FQNEAQ (reference sequence). CDR3 length equals 17 residues. Profiled with immunoSEQ multiplex PCR; TCRdb holds only in-frame clones, not every one. The sample holds over 95,000 clones, over 65% seen once. Specimen: peripheral blood. The chain carries TRBV7-9 and TRBJ1-2, with 8 bases matching TRBD1. The sequence was collected from a woman aged 40 to 55 with acute or convalescent COVID-19. The CDR3 DNA sequence: TGTGCCAGCAGCTTAGGTGGGACAGGCTACTCTAACTATGGCTACACCTTC. Its protein is CASSLGGTGYSNYGYTF.